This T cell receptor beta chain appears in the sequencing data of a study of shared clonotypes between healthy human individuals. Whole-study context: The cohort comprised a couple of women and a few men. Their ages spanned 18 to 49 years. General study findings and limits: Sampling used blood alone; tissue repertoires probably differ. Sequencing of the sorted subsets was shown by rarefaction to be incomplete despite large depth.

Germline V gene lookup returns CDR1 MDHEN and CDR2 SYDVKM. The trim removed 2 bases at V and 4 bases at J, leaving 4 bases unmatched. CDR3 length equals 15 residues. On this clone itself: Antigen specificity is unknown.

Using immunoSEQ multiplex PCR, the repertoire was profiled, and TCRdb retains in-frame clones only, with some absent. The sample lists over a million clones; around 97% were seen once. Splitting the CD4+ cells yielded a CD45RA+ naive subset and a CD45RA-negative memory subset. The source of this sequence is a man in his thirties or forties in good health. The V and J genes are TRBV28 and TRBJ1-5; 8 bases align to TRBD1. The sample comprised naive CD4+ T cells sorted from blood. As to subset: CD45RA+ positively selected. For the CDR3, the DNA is TGTGCCAGCAGTTTAGCGGACAGGGAAAATCAGCCCCAGCATTTT. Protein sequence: CASSLADRENQPQHF.